This T cell receptor beta chain was observed in a study of CD8 T cells in ankylosing spondylitis. Molecular-barcoded quantitative 5'-RACE produced these TCR beta libraries. TCRdb re-called the 5' RACE reads through MiXCR, storing one row per CDR3 protein. The sample holds fewer than 400,000 distinct CDR3 sequences, 20% to 25% seen once. Trimming removed 1 base from V and 4 bases from J; junction bases left unmatched: 8. There are 16 residues in the CDR3. Germline lookup yields CDR1 KGHSH and CDR2 LQKENI. Study-wide findings and caveats: What appeared characteristic of ankylosing spondylitis blood was a TCR beta motif of fewer than ten highly homologous variants. Reportedly, significant enrichment of disease-linked clones occurred in matched ankylosing spondylitis synovial fluid.

As concerns this clonotype: Its matching antigen is unknown.

The V call is TRBV18, the J call TRBJ2-7; 9 nucleotides align to TRBD2. This sequence was found in a male donor with ankylosing spondylitis. The sample comprised blood, either unsorted or a sorted T cell fraction (not recorded which). The CDR3 DNA follows: TGTGCCAGCTCACCACGCTCCGGACTAGCGTCATACGAGCAGTACTTC. Amino acids: CASSPRSGLASYEQYF. Complete variable domain (other parts from reference TRBV18 and TRBJ2-7): NAGVMQNPRHLVRRRGQEARLRCSPMKGHSHVYWYRQLPEEGLKFMVYLQKENIIDESGMPKERFSAEFPKEGPSILRIQQVVRGDSAAYFCASSPRSGLASYEQYFGPGTRLTVT.